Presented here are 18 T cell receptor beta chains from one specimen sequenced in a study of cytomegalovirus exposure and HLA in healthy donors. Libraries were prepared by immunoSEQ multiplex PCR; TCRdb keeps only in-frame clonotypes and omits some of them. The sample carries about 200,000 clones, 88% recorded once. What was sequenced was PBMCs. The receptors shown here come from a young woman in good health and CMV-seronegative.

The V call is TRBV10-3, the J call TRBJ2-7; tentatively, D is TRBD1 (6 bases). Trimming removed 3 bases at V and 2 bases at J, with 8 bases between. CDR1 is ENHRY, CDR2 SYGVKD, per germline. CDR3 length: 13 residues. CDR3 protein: CAISEDRTYEQYF. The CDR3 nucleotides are TGTGCCATCAGTGAAGACAGGACCTACGAGCAGTACTTC.

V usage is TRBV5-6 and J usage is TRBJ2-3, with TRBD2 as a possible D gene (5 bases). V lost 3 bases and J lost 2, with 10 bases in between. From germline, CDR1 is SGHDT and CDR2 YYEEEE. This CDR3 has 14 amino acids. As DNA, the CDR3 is TGTGCCAGCAGCTGGAGGCGACACACAGATACGCAGTATTTT. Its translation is CASSWRRHTDTQYF.

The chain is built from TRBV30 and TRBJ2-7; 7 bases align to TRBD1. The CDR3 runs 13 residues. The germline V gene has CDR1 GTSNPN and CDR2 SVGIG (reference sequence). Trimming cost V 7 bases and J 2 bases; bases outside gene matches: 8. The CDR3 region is CASSGDSPYEQYF. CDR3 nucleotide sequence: TGTGCCTCCTCCGGGGACAGCCCCTACGAGCAGTACTTC.

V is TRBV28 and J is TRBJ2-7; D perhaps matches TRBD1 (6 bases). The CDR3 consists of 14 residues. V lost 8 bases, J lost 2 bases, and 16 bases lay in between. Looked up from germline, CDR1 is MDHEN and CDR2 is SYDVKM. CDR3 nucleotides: TGTGCCAGCTCTCCCGGGACAACGCCCTACGAGCAGTACTTC. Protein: CASSPGTTPYEQYF. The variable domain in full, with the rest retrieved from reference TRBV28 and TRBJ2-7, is DVKVTQSSRYLVKRTGEKVFLECVQDMDHENMFWYRQDPGLGLRLIYFSYDVKMKEKGDIPEGYSVSREKKERFSLILESASTNQTSMYLCASSPGTTPYEQYFGPGTRLTVT.

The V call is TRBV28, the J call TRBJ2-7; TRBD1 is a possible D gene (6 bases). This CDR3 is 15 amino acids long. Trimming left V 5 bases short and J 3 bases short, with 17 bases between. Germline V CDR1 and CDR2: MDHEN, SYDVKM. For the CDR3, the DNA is TGTGCCAGCAGTGACAACAGGGCCCCTTTCTACGAGCAGTACTTC. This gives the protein CASSDNRAPFYEQYF.

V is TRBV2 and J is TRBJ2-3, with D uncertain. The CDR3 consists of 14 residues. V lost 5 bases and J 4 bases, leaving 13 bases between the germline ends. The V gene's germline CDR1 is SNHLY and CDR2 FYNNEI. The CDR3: CASSPMLGPDTQYF. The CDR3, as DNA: TGTGCCAGCAGTCCTATGCTTGGGCCAGATACGCAGTATTTT.

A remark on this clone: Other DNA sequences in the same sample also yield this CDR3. Here the CDR3 reads CASSIPTGGTEAFF. As DNA, the CDR3 is TGTGCCAGTAGTATACCTACAGGGGGCACTGAAGCTTTCTTT. The V gene is TRBV19, the J gene TRBJ1-1, with 8 positions matching TRBD1. V shed 2 bases and J 4 bases; nucleotides not matched to a gene: 3. This CDR3 spans 14 amino acids. Germline assignment: CDR1 LNHDA and CDR2 SQIVND (reference sequence).

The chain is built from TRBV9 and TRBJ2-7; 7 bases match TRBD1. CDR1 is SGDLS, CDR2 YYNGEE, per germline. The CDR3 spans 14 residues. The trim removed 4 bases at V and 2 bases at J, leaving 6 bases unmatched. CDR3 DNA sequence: TGTGCCAGCAGCTCCGGGACAGCGACCTACGAGCAGTACTTC. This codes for CASSSGTATYEQYF.

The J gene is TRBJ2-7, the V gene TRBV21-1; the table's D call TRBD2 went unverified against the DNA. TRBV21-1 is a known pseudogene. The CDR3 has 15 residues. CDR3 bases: TGTGCCAGCAGCAAGCCCCGGGACTTCCCCTACGAGCAGTACTTC. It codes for CASSKPRDFPYEQYF.

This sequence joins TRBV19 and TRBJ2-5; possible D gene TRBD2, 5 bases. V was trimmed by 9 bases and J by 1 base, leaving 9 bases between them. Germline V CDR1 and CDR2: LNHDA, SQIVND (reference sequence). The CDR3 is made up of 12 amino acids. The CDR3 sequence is CASRGLQETQYF. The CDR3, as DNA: TGTGCCAGCCGAGGACTCCAAGAGACCCAGTACTTC.

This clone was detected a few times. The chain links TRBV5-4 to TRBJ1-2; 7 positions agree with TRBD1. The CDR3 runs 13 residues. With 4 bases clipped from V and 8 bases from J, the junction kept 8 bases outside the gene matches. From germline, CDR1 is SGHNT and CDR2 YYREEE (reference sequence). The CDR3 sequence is CASSPTGVYGYTF. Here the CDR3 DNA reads TGTGCCAGCAGCCCCACAGGGGTCTACGGCTACACCTTC.

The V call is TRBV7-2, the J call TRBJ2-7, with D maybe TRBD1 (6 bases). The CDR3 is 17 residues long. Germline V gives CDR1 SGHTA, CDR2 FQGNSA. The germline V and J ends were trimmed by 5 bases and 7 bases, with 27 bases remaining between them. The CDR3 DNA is TGTGCCAGCAGCCCCGACCCCCTGGGGGCATACCTGGTAGAGCAGTACTTC. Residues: CASSPDPLGAYLVEQYF.

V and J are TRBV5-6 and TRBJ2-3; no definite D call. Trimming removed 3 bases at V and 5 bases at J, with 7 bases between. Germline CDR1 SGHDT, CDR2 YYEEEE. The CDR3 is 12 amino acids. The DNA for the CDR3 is TGTGCCAGCAGCTCGGAGCAAGATACGCAGTATTTT. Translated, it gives CASSSEQDTQYF. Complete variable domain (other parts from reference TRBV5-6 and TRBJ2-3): DAGVTQSPTHLIKTRGQQVTLRCSPKSGHDTVSWYQQALGQGPQFIFQYYEEEERQRGNFPDRFSGHQFPNYSSELNVNALLLGDSALYLCASSSEQDTQYFGPGTRLTVL.

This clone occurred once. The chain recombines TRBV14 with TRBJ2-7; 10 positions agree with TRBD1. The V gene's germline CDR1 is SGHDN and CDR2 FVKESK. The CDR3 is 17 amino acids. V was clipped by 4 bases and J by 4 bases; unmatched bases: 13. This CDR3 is CASSPEDSDRGGYEQYF. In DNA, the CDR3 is TGTGCCAGCAGCCCAGAAGATTCGGACAGGGGGGGATACGAGCAGTACTTC.

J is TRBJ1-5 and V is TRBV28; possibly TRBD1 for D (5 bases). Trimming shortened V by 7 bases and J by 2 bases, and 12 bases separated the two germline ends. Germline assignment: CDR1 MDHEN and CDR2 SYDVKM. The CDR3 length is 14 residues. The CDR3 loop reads CASTLGGGNQPQHF. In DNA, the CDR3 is TGTGCCAGCACCCTGGGGGGTGGCAATCAGCCCCAGCATTTT.

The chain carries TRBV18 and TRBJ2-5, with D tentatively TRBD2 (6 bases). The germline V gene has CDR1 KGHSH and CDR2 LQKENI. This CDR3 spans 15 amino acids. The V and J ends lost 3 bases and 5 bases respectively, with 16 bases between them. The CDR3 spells CASSPPSQGRETQYF. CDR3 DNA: TGTGCCAGCTCACCTCCTTCTCAAGGGAGGGAGACCCAGTACTTC. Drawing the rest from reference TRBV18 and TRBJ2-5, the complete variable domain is NAGVMQNPRHLVRRRGQEARLRCSPMKGHSHVYWYRQLPEEGLKFMVYLQKENIIDESGMPKERFSAEFPKEGPSILRIQQVVRGDSAAYFCASSPPSQGRETQYFGPGTRLLVL.

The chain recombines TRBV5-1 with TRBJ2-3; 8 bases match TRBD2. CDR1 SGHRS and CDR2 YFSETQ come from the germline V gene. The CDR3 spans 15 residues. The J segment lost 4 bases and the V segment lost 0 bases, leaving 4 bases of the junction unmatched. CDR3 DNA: TGCGCCAGCAGCTTGGGCGGGAGGTTCGCAGATACGCAGTATTTT. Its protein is CASSLGGRFADTQYF.

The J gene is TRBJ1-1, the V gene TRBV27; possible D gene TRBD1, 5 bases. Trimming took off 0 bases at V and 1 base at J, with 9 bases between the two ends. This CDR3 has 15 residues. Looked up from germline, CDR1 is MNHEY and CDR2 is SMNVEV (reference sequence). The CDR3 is CASSLSRGGNTEAFF. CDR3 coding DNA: TGTGCCAGCAGTTTATCTCGGGGGGGGAACACTGAAGCTTTCTTT.